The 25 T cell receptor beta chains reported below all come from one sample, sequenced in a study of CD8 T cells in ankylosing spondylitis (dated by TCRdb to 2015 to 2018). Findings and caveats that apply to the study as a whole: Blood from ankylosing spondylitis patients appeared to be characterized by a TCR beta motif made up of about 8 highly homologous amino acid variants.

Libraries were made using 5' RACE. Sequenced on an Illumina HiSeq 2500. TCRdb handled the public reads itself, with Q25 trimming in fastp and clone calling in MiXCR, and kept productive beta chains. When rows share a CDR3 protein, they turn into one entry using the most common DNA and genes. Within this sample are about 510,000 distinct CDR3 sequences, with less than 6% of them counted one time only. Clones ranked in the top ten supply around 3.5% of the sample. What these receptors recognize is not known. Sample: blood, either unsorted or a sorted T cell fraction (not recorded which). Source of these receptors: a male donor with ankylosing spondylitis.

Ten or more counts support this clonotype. The CDR3 DNA follows: TGTGCCAGCAGCTTCGGAGGGACAGTGAACACCGGGGAGCTGTTTTTT. This sequence encodes CASSFGGTVNTGELFF. The chain joins TRBV7-9 to TRBJ2-2; a possible D gene is TRBD1 (7 bases). Trimming took off 3 bases at V and 1 base at J, with 12 bases between the two ends. Germline V gene data show CDR1 as SEHNR and CDR2 as FQNEAQ (reference sequence). The CDR3 sequence is 16 residues long.

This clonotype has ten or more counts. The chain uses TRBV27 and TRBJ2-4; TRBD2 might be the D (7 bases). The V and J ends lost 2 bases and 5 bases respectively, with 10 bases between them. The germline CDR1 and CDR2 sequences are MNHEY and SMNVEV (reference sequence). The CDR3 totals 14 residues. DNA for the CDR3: TGTGCCAGCAGTTTAGGGGGGGCGGAAAACATTCAGTACTTC. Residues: CASSLGGAENIQYF.

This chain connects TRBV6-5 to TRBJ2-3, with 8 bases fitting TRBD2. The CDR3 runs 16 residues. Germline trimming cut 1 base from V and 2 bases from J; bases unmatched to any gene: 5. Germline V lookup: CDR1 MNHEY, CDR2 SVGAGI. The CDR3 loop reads CASSYYSGGATDTQYF. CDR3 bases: TGTGCCAGCAGTTACTACAGCGGGGGCGCCACAGATACGCAGTATTTT.

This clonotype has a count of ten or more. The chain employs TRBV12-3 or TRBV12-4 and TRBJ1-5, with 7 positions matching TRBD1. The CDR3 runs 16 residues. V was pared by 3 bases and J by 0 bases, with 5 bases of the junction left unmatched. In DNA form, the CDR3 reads TGTGCCAGCAGTTTGCGGGGACAGCCTAGCAATCAGCCCCAGCATTTT. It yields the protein CASSLRGQPSNQPQHF.

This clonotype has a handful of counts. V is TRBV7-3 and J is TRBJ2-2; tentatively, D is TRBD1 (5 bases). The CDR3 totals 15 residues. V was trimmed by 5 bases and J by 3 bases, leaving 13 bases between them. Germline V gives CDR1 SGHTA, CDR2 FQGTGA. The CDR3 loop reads CASSPGAPDTGELFF. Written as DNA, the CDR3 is TGTGCCAGCAGCCCTGGGGCTCCGGACACCGGGGAGCTGTTTTTT.

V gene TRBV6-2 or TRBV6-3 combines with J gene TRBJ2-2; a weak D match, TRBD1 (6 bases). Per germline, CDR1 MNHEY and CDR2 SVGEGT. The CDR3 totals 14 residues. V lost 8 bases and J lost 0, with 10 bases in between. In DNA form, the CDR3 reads TGTGCCAGCCGGGACATCACGAACACCGGGGAGCTGTTTTTT. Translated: CASRDITNTGELFF.

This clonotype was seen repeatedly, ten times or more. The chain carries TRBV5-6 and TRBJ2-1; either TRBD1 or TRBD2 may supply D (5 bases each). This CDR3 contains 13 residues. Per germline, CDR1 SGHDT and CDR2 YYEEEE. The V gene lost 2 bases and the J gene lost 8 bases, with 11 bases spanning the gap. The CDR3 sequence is CASSFLEGHEQFF. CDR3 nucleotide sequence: TGTGCCAGCAGCTTTTTAGAGGGACATGAGCAGTTCTTC.

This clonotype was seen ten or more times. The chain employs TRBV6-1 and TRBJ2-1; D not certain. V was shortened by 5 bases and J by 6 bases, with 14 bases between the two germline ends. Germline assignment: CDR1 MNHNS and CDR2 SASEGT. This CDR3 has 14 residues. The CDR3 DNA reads TGTGCCAGCAGTACGCGTGGCTGGGTCAATGAGCAGTTCTTC. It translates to CASSTRGWVNEQFF.

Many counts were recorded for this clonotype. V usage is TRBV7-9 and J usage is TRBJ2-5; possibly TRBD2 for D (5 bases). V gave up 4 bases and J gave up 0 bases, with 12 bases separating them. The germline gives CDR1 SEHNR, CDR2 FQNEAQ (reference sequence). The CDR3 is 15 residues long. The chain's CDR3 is CASSSGVGYQETQYF. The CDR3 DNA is TGTGCCAGCAGCTCCGGGGTGGGGTACCAAGAGACCCAGTACTTC.

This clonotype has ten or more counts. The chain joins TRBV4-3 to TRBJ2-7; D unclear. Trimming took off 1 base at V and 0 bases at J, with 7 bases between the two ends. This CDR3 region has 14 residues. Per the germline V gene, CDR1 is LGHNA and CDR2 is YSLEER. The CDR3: CASSQAQTSYEQYF. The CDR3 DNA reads TGCGCCAGCAGCCAAGCGCAGACCTCCTACGAGCAGTACTTC.

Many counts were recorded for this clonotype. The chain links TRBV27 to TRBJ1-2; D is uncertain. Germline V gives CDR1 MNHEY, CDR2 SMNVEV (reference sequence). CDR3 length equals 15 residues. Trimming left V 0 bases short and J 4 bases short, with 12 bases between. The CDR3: CASSLSWGAGYGYTF. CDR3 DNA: TGTGCCAGCAGTTTATCGTGGGGAGCTGGCTATGGCTACACCTTC.

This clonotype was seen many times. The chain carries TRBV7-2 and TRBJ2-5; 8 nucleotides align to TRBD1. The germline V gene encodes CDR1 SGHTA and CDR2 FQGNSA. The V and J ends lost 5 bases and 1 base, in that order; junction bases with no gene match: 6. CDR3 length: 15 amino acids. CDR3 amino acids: CASSTRDRSQETQYF. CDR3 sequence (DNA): TGTGCCAGCAGCACCCGGGACAGGAGCCAAGAGACCCAGTACTTC. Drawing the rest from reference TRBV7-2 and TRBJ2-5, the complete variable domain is GAGVSQSPSNKVTEKGKDVELRCDPISGHTALYWYRQSLGQGLEFLIYFQGNSAPDKSGLPSDRFSAERTGGSVSTLTIQRTQQEDSAVYLCASSTRDRSQETQYFGPGTRLLVL.

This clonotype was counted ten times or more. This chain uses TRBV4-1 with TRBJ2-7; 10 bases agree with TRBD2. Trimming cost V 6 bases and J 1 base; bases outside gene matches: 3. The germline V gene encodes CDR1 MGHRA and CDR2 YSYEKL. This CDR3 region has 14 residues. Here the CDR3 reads CASSGLAASYEQYF. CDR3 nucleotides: TGCGCCAGCAGTGGACTAGCGGCTTCCTACGAGCAGTACTTC.

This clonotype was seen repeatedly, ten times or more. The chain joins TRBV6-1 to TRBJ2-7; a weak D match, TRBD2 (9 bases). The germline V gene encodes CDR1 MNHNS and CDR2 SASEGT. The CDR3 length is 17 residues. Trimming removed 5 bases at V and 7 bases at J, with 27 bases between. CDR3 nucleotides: TGTGCCAGCAGTCAAGGACAGGGCTTAGCGGGGGTCGGGGAGCAGTACTTC. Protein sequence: CASSQGQGLAGVGEQYF.

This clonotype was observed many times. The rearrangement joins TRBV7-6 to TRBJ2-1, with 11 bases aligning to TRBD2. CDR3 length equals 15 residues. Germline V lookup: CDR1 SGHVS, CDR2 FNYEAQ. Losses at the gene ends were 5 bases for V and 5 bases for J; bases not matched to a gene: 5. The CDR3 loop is CASSSSGRDNNEQFF. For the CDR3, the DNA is TGTGCCAGCAGCAGTAGCGGGAGGGATAACAATGAGCAGTTCTTC.

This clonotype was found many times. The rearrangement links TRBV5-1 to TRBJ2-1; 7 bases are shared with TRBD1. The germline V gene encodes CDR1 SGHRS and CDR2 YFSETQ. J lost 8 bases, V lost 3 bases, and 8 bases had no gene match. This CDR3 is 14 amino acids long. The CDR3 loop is CASSSPGGMDEQFF. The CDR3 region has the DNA TGCGCCAGCAGCTCGCCAGGGGGAATGGATGAGCAGTTCTTC. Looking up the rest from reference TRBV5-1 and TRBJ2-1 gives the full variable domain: KAGVTQTPRYLIKTRGQQVTLSCSPISGHRSVSWYQQTPGQGLQFLFEYFSETQRNKGNFPGRFSGRQFSNSRSEMNVSTLELGDSALYLCASSSPGGMDEQFFGPGTRLTVL.

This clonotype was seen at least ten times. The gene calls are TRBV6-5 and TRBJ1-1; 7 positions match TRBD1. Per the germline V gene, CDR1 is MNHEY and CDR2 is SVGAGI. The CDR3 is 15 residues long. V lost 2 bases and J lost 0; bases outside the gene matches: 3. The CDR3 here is CASSYVGTVNTEAFF. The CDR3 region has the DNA TGTGCCAGCAGTTACGTGGGGACAGTGAACACTGAAGCTTTCTTT.

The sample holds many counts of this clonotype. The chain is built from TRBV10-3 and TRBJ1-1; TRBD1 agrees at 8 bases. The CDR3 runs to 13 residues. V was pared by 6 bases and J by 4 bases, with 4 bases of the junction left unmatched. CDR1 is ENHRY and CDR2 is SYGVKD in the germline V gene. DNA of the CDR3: TGTGCCATCAGCCAGGGGGCGACCACTGAAGCTTTCTTT. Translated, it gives CAISQGATTEAFF.

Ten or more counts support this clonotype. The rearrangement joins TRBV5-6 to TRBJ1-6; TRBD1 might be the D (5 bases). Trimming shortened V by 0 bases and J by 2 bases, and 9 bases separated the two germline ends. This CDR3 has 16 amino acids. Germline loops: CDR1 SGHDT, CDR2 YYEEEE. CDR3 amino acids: CASSLDAGPYNSPLHF. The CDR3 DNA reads TGTGCCAGCAGCTTGGACGCAGGGCCCTATAATTCACCCCTCCACTTT.

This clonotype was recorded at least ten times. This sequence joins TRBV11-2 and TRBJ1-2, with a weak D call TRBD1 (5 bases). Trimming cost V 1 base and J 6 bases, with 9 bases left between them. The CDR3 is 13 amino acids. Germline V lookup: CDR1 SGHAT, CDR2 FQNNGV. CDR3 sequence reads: CASSLGARDGYTF. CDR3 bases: TGTGCCAGCAGCTTAGGGGCCAGGGATGGCTACACCTTC.

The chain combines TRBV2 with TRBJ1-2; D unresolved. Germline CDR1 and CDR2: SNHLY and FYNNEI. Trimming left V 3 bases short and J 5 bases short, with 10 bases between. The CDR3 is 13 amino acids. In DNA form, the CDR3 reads TGTGCCAGCAGTGACGGGTTTAGTTATGGCTACACCTTC. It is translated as CASSDGFSYGYTF.

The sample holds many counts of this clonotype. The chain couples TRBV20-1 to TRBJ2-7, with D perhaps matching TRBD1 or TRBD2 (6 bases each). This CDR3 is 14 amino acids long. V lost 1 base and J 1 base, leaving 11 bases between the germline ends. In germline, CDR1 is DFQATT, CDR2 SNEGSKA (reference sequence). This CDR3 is CSARGWGASYEQYF. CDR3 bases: TGCAGTGCTAGAGGTTGGGGGGCATCCTACGAGCAGTACTTC.

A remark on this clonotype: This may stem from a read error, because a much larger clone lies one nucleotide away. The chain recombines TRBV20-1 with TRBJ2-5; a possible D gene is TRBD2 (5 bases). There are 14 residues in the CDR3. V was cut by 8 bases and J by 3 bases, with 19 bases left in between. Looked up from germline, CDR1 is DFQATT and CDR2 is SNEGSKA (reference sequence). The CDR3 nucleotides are TGCAGTACTCCACCGGTTTACGGGGAAGAGACCCAGTACTTC. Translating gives CSTPPVYGEETQYF.

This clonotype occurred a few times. Here the CDR3 DNA reads TGTGCCAGCAGCTTACCAACAGGGGTGGTGTTCTTC. Translating gives CASSLPTGVVFF. V usage is TRBV7-9 and J usage is TRBJ2-1; 7 positions agree with TRBD1. V was pared by 2 bases and J by 15 bases, with 7 bases of the junction left unmatched. The CDR3 is 12 amino acids. Germline-derived CDR1 and CDR2 are SEHNR and FQNEAQ (reference sequence). Full variable domain (rest looked up from reference TRBV7-9 and TRBJ2-1): DTGVSQNPRHKITKRGQNVTFRCDPISEHNRLYWYRQTLGQGPEFLTYFQNEAQLEKSRLLSDRFSAERPKGSFSTLEIQRTEQGDSAMYLCASSLPTGVVFFGPGTRLTVL.

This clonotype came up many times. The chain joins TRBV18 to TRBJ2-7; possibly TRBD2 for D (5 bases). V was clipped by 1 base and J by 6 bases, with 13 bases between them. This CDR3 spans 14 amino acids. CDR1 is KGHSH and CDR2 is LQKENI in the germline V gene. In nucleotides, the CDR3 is TGTGCCAGCTCACCACGACCCGGGGTAACCGAGCAGTACTTC. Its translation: CASSPRPGVTEQYF.